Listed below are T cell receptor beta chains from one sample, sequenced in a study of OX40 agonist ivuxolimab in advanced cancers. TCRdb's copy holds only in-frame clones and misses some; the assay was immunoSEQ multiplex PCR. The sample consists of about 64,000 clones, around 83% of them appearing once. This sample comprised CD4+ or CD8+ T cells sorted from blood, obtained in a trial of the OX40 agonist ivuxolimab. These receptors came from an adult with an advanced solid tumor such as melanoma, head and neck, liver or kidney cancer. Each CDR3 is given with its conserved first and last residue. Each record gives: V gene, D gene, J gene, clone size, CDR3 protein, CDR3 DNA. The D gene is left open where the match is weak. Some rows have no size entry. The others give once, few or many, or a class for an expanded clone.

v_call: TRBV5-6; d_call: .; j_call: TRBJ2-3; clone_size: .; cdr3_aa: CASSLSSQLTDTQYF; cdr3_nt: TGTGCCAGCAGCTTGTCCAGCCAGCTCACAGATACGCAGTATTTT
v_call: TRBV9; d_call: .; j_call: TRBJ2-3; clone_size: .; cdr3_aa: CASSVEYRGDTQYF; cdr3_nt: TGTGCCAGCAGCGTAGAATATAGGGGTGATACGCAGTATTTT
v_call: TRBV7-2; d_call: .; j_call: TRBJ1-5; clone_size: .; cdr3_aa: CASSLSPSNRVQPQHF; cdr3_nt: TGTGCCAGCAGCTTAAGCCCCTCCAACAGGGTTCAGCCCCAGCATTTT
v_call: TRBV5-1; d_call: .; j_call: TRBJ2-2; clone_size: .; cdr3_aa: CASSLATGVGTGELFF; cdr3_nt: TGCGCCAGCAGCTTGGCTACGGGAGTGGGCACCGGGGAGCTGTTTTTT
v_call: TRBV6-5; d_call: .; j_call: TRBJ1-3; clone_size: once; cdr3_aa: CASRKQSFRGNTIYF; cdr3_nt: TGTGCCAGCAGGAAACAGTCTTTTCGGGGAAACACCATATATTTT
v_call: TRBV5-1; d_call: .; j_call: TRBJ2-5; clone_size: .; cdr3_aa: CASSLTGSQETQYF; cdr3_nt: TGCGCCAGCAGCTTGACAGGTTCCCAAGAGACCCAGTACTTC
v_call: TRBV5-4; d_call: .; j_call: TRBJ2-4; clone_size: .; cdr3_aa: CASSLDRGRENIQYF; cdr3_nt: TGTGCCAGCAGCTTGGACAGGGGGAGGGAAAACATTCAGTACTTC
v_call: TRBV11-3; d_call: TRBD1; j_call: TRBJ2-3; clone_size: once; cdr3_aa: CASSRQGADTQYF; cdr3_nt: TGTGCCAGCAGCAGACAGGGGGCAGATACGCAGTATTTT
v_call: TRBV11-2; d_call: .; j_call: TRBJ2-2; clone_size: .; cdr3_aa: CASSQGGTGSSTGELFF; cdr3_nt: TGTGCCAGCAGCCAGGGAGGGACAGGAAGTAGCACCGGGGAGCTGTTTTTT
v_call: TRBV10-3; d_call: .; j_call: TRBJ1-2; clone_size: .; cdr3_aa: CAISESSGGNYGYTF; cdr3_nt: TGTGCCATCAGTGAGTCTTCGGGGGGCAACTATGGCTACACCTTC
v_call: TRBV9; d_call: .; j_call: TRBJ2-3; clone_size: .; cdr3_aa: CASSGTSAGTDTQYF; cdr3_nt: TGTGCCAGCAGCGGGACGTCGGCAGGCACAGATACGCAGTATTTT
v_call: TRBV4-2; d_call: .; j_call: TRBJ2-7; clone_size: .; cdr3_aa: CASSQENSYEQYF; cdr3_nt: TGTGCCAGCAGCCAAGAGAACTCCTACGAGCAGTACTTC
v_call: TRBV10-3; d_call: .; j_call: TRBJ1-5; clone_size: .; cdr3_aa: CAISGSGNQPQHF; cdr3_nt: TGTGCCATCAGTGGGTCGGGCAATCAGCCCCAGCATTTT
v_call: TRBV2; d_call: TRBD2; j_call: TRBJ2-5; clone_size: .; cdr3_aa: CASSAGTSGDQETQYF; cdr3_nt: TGTGCCAGCAGCGCCGGGACTAGCGGAGACCAAGAGACCCAGTACTTC
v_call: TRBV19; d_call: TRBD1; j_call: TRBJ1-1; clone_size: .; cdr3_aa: CASSIRTGTNTEAFF; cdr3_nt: TGTGCCAGTAGTATCAGGACAGGAACGAACACTGAAGCTTTCTTT
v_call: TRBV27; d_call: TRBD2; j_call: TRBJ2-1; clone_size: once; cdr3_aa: CASSRGLANNEQFF; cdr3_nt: TGTGCCAGCAGCCGGGGACTAGCGAACAATGAGCAGTTCTTC
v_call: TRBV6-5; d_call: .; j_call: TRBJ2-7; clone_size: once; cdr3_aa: CASQGTSYEQYF; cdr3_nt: TGTGCCAGCCAGGGCACAAGTTACGAGCAGTACTTC
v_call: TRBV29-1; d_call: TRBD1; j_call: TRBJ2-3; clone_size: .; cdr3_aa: CSVEEQGAIVTDTQYF; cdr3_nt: TGCAGCGTTGAGGAACAGGGGGCGATCGTTACTGATACGCAGTATTTT
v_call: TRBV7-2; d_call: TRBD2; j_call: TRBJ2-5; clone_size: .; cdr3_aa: CASSSRPGRGGAQYF; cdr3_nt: TGTGCCAGCAGCTCGCGTCCGGGACGCGGGGGAGCCCAGTACTTC
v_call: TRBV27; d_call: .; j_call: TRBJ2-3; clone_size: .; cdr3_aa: CASSFSVADTQYF; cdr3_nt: TGTGCCAGCAGTTTCAGTGTTGCAGATACGCAGTATTTT